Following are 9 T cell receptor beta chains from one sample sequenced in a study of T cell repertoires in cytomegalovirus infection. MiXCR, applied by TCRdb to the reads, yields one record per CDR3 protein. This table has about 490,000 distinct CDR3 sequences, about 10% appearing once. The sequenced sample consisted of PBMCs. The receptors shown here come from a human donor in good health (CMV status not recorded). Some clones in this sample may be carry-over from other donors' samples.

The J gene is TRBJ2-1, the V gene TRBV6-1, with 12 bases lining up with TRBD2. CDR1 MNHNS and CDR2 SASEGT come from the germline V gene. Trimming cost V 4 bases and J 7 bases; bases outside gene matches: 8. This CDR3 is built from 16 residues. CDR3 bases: TGTGCCAGCAGTGCCGGACTAGCGGGGATAGTAAATGAGCAGTTCTTC. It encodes CASSAGLAGIVNEQFF.

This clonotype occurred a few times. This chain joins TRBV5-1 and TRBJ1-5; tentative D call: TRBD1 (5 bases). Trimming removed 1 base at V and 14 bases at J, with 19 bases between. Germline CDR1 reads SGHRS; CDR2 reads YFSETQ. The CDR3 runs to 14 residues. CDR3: CASSLLGPRLNKHF. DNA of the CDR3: TGCGCCAGCAGCTTGTTGGGGCCCCGGTTGAACAAGCATTTT.

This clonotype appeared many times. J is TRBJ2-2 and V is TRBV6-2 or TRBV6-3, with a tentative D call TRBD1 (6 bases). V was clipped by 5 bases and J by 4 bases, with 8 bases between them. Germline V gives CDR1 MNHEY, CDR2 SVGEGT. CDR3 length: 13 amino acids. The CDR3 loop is CASSRGITGELFF. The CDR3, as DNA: TGTGCCAGCAGTAGGGGGATCACCGGGGAGCTGTTTTTT.

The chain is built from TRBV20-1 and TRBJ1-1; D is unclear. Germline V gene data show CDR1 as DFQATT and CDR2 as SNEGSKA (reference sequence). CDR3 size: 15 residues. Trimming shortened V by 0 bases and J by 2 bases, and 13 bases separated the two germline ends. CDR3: CSARDRWRRNTEAFF. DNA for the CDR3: TGCAGTGCTAGAGATCGTTGGCGGCGAAACACTGAAGCTTTCTTT.

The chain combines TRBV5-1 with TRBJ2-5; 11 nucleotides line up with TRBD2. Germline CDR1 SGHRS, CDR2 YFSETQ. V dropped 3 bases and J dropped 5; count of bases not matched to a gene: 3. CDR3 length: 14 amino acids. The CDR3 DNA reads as TGCGCCAGCAGCTCGACTAGCGGGGTGGAGACCCAGTACTTC. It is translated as CASSSTSGVETQYF.

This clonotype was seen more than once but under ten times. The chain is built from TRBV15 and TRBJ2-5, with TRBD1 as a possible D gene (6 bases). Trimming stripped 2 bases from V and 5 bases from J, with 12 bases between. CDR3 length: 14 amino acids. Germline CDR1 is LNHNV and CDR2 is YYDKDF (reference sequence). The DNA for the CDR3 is TGTGCCACCAGCAGACAGGGGTTCGGGGAGACCCAGTACTTC. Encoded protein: CATSRQGFGETQYF.

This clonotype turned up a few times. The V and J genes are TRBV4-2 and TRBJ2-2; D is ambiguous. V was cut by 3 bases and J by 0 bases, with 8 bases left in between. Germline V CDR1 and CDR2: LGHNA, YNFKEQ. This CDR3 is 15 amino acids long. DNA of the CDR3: TGTGCCAGCAGCCAGGATCTAGCGAACACCGGGGAGCTGTTTTTT. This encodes CASSQDLANTGELFF.

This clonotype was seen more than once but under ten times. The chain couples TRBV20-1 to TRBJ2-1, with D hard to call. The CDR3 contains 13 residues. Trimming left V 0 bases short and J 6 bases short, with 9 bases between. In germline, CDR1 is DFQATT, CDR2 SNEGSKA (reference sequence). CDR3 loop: CSARDLPINEQFF. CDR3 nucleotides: TGCAGTGCTAGAGATCTGCCTATCAATGAGCAGTTCTTC.

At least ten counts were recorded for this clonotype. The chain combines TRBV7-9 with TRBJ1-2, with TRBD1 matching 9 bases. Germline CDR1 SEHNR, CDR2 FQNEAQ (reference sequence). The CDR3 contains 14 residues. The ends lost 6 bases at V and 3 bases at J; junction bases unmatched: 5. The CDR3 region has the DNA TGTGCCAGCAGAGGGACAGGGACGGACTATGGCTACACCTTC. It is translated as CASRGTGTDYGYTF.